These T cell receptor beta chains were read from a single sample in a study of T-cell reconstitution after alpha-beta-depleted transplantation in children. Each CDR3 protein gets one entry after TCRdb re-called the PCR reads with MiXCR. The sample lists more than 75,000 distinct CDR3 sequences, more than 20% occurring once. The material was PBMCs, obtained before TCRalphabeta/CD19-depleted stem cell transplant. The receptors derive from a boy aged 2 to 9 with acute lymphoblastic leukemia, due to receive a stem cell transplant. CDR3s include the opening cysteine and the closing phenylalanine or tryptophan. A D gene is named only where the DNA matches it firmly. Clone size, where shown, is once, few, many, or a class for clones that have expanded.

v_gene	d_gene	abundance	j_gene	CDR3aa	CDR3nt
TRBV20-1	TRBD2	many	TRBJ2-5	CSGTSGGMRETQYF	TGCAGCGGGACTAGCGGAGGGATGAGGGAGACCCAGTACTTC
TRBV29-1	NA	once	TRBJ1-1	CSVAAGVPLNTEAFF	TGCAGCGTTGCCGCCGGTGTCCCCTTGAACACTGAAGCTTTCTTT
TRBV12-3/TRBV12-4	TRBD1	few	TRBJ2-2	CASSLARGTGAGELFF	TGTGCCAGCAGTTTAGCGCGGGGGACAGGGGCCGGGGAGCTGTTTTTT
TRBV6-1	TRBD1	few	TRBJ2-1	CASCRDRDNEQFF	TGTGCCAGCTGCCGGGACAGGGACAATGAGCAGTTCTTC
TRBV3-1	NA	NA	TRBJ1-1	CASSQGAGTSNTEAFF	TGTGCCAGCAGCCAAGGGGCAGGAACCTCGAACACTGAAGCTTTCTTT
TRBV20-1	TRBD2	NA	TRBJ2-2	CSAQTSPGELFF	TGCAGTGCGCAGACTAGCCCCGGGGAGCTGTTTTTT
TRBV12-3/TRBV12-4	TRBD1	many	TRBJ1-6	CASSLDRRGVEPLHF	TGTGCCAGCAGTTTGGATCGCAGGGGGGTTGAGCCCCTCCACTTT
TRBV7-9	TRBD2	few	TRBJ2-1	CASSKKREQGNEQFF	TGTGCCAGCAGCAAGAAGCGGGAGCAGGGGAATGAGCAGTTCTTC
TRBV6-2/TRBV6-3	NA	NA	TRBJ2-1	CASSLSGSSYNEQFF	TGTGCCAGCAGTCTTAGCGGTAGCTCCTACAATGAGCAGTTCTTC
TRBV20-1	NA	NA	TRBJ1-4	CSANVEVSKKLFF	TGCAGTGCTAATGTGGAGGTCTCCAAAAAACTGTTTTTT
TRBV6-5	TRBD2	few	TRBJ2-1	CASSFLRLARDNEQFF	TGTGCCAGCAGTTTCCTGCGACTAGCGAGAGACAATGAGCAGTTCTTC
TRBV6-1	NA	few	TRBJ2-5	CASSRAVFAGETQYF	TGTGCCAGCAGCCGGGCGGTTTTTGCTGGAGAGACCCAGTACTTC
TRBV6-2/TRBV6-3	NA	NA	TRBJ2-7	CASSRSPYYEQYF	TGTGCCAGCAGTCGCTCTCCCTACTACGAGCAGTACTTC
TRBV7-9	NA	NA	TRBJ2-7	CASSSPLAETYEQYF	TGTGCCAGCAGCTCTCCGTTGGCCGAGACCTACGAGCAGTACTTC
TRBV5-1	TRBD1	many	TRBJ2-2	CASSSPGTGGTGELFF	TGCGCCAGCAGCTCGCCCGGGACAGGGGGAACCGGGGAGCTGTTTTTT
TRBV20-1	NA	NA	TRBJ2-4	CSAAPIEVKLAKNIQYF	TGCAGTGCTGCCCCCATCGAAGTTAAGCTGGCCAAAAACATTCAGTACTTC
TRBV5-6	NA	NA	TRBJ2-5	CASSYENRQETQYF	TGTGCCAGCAGCTACGAGAATAGACAAGAGACCCAGTACTTC
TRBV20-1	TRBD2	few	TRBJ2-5	CSAFRREQETQYF	TGCAGTGCTTTTCGGCGGGAGCAAGAGACCCAGTACTTC
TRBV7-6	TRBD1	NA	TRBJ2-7	CASSPLDRAHEQYF	TGTGCCAGCAGCCCCTTGGACAGGGCCCACGAGCAGTACTTC
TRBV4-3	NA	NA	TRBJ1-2	CASSQDTNGYGYTF	TGCGCCAGCAGCCAAGATACGAATGGCTATGGCTACACCTTC
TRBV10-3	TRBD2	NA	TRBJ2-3	CAISESASGGFRTQYF	TGTGCCATCAGTGAGTCGGCTAGCGGAGGATTCAGGACGCAGTATTTT
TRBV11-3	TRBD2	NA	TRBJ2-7	CASSFQTSGGAGSYEQYF	TGTGCCAGCAGCTTTCAGACTAGCGGAGGGGCGGGATCCTACGAGCAGTACTTC
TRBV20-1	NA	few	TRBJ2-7	CSAFRGGDEQYF	TGCAGTGCTTTCCGAGGGGGTGACGAGCAGTACTTC
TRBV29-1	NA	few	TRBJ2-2	CSVGAYSNTGELFF	TGCAGCGTCGGAGCATATTCGAACACCGGGGAGCTGTTTTTT
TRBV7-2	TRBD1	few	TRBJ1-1	CASSLVQGEAFF	TGTGCCAGCAGCTTAGTACAGGGGGAAGCTTTCTTT
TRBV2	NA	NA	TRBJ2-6	CASTWDGRSGANVLTF	TGTGCCAGCACATGGGACGGACGCTCTGGGGCCAACGTCCTGACTTTC
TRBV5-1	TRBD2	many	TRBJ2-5	CASSLRSSGNIQETQYF	TGCGCCAGCAGCTTGCGATCTAGCGGAAACATACAAGAGACCCAGTACTTC
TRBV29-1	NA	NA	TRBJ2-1	CSVVLVSYNEQFF	TGCAGCGTTGTTTTAGTCTCCTACAATGAGCAGTTCTTC
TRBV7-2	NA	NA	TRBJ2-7	CASSSRDEKPYEQYF	TGTGCCAGCAGCTCCCGGGACGAAAAACCCTACGAGCAGTACTTC
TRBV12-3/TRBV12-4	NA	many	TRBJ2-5	CASSLRRIQETQYF	TGTGCCAGCAGTTTAAGGCGGATCCAAGAGACCCAGTACTTC
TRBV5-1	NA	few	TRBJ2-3	CASSWIGTSLAFLADTQYF	TGCGCCAGCAGCTGGATCGGAACTAGTTTAGCTTTTTTGGCAGATACGCAGTATTTT
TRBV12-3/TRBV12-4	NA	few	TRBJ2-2	CASSLQHTGELFF	TGTGCCAGCAGTTTACAGCACACCGGGGAGCTGTTTTTT
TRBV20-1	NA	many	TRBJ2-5	CSLGGDRETQYF	TGCAGTTTAGGAGGGGATCGGGAGACCCAGTACTTC
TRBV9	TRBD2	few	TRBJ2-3	CASSVEAGATDTQYF	TGTGCCAGCAGCGTAGAAGCGGGGGCCACAGATACGCAGTATTTT
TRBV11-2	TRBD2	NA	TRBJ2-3	CASSPRRAAGADTQYF	TGTGCCAGCAGCCCTAGAAGGGCGGCGGGAGCAGATACGCAGTATTTT
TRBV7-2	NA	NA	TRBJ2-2	CASSQRAPNTGELFF	TGTGCCAGCAGCCAAAGAGCCCCGAACACCGGGGAGCTGTTTTTT
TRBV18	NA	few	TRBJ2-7	CASSREVVGYEQYF	TGTGCCAGCTCACGGGAGGTAGTAGGCTACGAGCAGTACTTC
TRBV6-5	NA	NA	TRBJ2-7	CASSYWSGEMDEQYF	TGTGCCAGCAGTTACTGGTCAGGGGAAATGGACGAGCAGTACTTC
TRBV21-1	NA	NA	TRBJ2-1	CASRLTSGYGNEQFF	TGTGCCAGCCGTCTGACTAGCGGATATGGTAATGAGCAGTTCTTC
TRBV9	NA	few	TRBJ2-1	CASSVSRRDNEQFF	TGTGCCAGCAGCGTATCGCGGAGGGACAATGAGCAGTTCTTC
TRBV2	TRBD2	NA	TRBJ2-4	CASSEGGSGGSKNIQYF	TGTGCCAGCAGTGAGGGGGGGAGCGGAGGGTCGAAAAACATTCAGTACTTC
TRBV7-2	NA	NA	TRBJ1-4	CASSLLLTEKLFF	TGTGCCAGCAGCTTACTCCTAACGGAAAAACTGTTTTTT
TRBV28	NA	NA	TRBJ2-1	CASRALYNEQFF	TGTGCCAGCAGGGCTCTGTACAATGAGCAGTTCTTC
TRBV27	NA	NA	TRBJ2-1	CASSFGGALYNEQFF	TGTGCCAGCAGTTTCGGAGGGGCCCTTTACAATGAGCAGTTCTTC
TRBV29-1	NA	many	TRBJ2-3	CSGAVLGDTQYF	TGCAGCGGGGCCGTCTTGGGAGATACGCAGTATTTT